This T cell receptor beta chain appears in the sequencing data of a study of blood T cells in healthy people across ages (dated by TCRdb to between 2014 and 2017). General notes on the study: In model experiments, template switching captured about one uniquely barcoded TCR beta cDNA molecule for every two T cells. Donors were grouped into four age groups: young (average 16 years), middle-aged (over 35), aged (about 59) and long-lived (about 82). Using the same blood draw, the study looked at two additional independent replicas of 1 million unique cDNA reads for two donors, one aged 18 to 30 and the other aged 80 or older. To avoid experimental bias, donors of different ages were randomly spread across the sequencing lanes. Using deep sequencing normalized with unique cDNA molecular identifiers, the study measured how TCR beta repertoire diversity changes with age.

The full study reports these points: Compared with the aged group, the long-lived group had more naive CD4+ T cells, fewer expanded clones and increased TCR diversity, suggesting age selection. As age increased, observed TCR beta diversity per million T cells dropped in a roughly linear way, and a significant reduction was already evident by age about 40. Estimates of total diversity based on one million sequenced T cells were regarded as lower bounds and as underestimates. The CMV infection status of donors was not known, potentially confounding age-related changes in expanded clonotypes. Because profiling used bulk unsorted PBMCs, naive and antigen-experienced compartments could not be compared conclusively. Observed TCR beta diversity correlated strongly with the percentage of naive T cells measured by flow cytometry.

The library was obtained by 5' RACE. For sequencing, an Illumina HiSeq 2500 was employed. A second PCR of roughly 6 to 11 cycles was run with a J-beta primer mix and a sample-barcoded 5' primer. A unique molecular identifier was introduced onto each TCR beta cDNA molecule by a template-switch 5' adaptor carrying 12 random nucleotides. At least 3 million CDR3-containing paired-end reads were obtained from each sample. The Mint cDNA synthesis kit, primed by a TRBC-specific oligonucleotide, was used to synthesize first-strand cDNA from all RNA. Following uracil-DNA glycosylase treatment, a first 18-cycle PCR with universal primers M1SS and BC2_uni_R was performed on all cDNA. Processing in the source paper ran as follows. Each sample was normalized by randomly selecting 1 million high-quality reads, each carrying a distinct molecular identifier. Instead of being binned into consensus sequences, reads that shared molecular identifiers were thrown out. MiTCR, run with a Q25 quality threshold and the strictest error-elimination algorithm, handled CDR3 identification, clonotype clustering and error correction. A nonparametric unseen species model with Euler transformation was used to estimate lower-bound total TCR beta diversity. Using fastp trimming at Q25 and MiXCR clonotype assembly, TCRdb reanalyzed the public sequencing data and kept in-frame beta chains. Each entry is one CDR3 protein sequence, shown with its most common DNA and genes. TCRdb, rather than the study authors, made the V and J calls. Here the sample has 850,000 or so distinct CDR3 sequences; 29% occur a single time. 17% of the sample is held by the ten biggest clonotypes.

CDR3 length: 15 amino acids, cysteine to phenylalanine. The CDR3 DNA has 45 bases and is translated from base 1. V is reduced by 1 base and J by 3 bases, leaving a spacing of 9 bases between them. Per the germline V gene (reference sequence), SEHNR is the CDR1 and FQNEAQ is the CDR2. Systemically healthy Caucasian individuals from Russia, around 38 in total and aged about 6 to 100 years, were included as donors. Each donor gave 8 to 10 milliliters of peripheral blood, collected into EDTA-treated Vacutainer tubes. Ficoll-Paque density-gradient centrifugation was used to isolate PBMCs, with at least 6 million per sample. Trizol reagent was used to extract total RNA from the PBMCs, yielding at least 5 micrograms per sample. The percentages of naive CD45RAhigh/CD27high T cells were determined by flow cytometry on a PBMC aliquot from every donor. This clonotype was seen only a few times. No cognate antigen has been identified for it. Per-base qualities were not stored, and no clone one base away is much larger.

This TCR was recovered from a woman older than 75 in good health. Here the chain combines TRBV7-9 and TRBJ1-4; no D gene is confidently identified. The sequenced material came from blood. The nucleotide sequence reads TGTGCCAGCAGCTTAGGGAGGGTGGCTAATGAAAAACTGTTTTTT. Its amino acids are CASSLGRVANEKLFF.